A single sample gave rise to the 8 T cell receptor beta chains below, sequenced in a study of shared clonotypes between healthy human individuals. CD45RO-negative CD8 cells positively selected for CCR7 made up the naive population, which excluded terminally differentiated effector memory CD45RA+ cells. Data came from immunoSEQ multiplex PCR; TCRdb stores just in-frame clones and leaves some out. The table shows around 600,000 clones, with approximately 95% occurring only once. Sequenced sample: naive CD8+ T cells sorted from blood. The receptors come from a woman under 40 in good health.

V and J are TRBV7-3 and TRBJ2-2; D is possibly TRBD1 (6 bases). Trimming stripped 3 bases from V and 4 bases from J, with 18 bases between. This CDR3 is 17 amino acids long. Germline CDR1 and CDR2: SGHTA and FQGTGA. CDR3 loop: CASSLVGTRLSTGELFF. CDR3 nucleotide sequence: TGTGCCAGCAGCTTGGTTGGGACAAGACTTTCCACCGGGGAGCTGTTTTTT.

This chain joins TRBV27 and TRBJ1-2; TRBD1 agrees at 7 bases. The V gene's germline CDR1 is MNHEY and CDR2 SMNVEV (reference sequence). The CDR3 sequence is 15 residues long. The V gene end was trimmed by 6 bases and the J gene end by 1 base; junction bases not matched to a gene: 8. The CDR3 spells CASSSTGKGNYGYTF. In DNA, the CDR3 is TGTGCCAGCAGCTCGACAGGGAAAGGTAACTATGGCTACACCTTC.

V and J are TRBV10-3 and TRBJ2-7; the match to TRBD1 covers 7 bases. Germline lookup yields CDR1 ENHRY and CDR2 SYGVKD. The CDR3 covers 17 residues. V shed 6 bases and J 1 base; nucleotides not matched to a gene: 15. The chain's CDR3 is CAISGDSPNLFSYEQYF. The CDR3 nucleotides read TGTGCCATCAGCGGGGACAGCCCCAACCTTTTTTCCTACGAGCAGTACTTC.

The chain recombines TRBV9 with TRBJ1-2; D not resolved. Trimming left V 4 bases short and J 1 base short, with 14 bases between. CDR3 length: 15 amino acids. CDR1 and CDR2 from the germline V gene are SGDLS and YYNGEE. This chain's CDR3 is CASSFPPGVNYGYTF. CDR3 sequence (DNA): TGTGCCAGCAGCTTCCCCCCTGGGGTTAACTATGGCTACACCTTC. The full variable domain, its missing parts supplied by reference TRBV9 and TRBJ1-2, is DSGVTQTPKHLITATGQRVTLRCSPRSGDLSVYWYQQSLDQGLQFLIQYYNGEERAKGNILERFSAQQFPDLHSELNLSSLELGDSALYFCASSFPPGVNYGYTFGSGTRLTVV.

The chain carries TRBV19 and TRBJ2-7; D is unresolved. Trimming took off 3 bases at V and 6 bases at J, with 9 bases between the two ends. The CDR3 is 12 residues long. CDR1 and CDR2 from the germline V gene are LNHDA and SQIVND (reference sequence). CDR3 sequence reads: CASSIFGSEQYF. The DNA for the CDR3 is TGTGCCAGTAGTATCTTTGGGTCCGAGCAGTACTTC.

This chain uses TRBV6-5 with TRBJ1-1; a weak D match, TRBD1 (5 bases). The germline CDR1 and CDR2 sequences are MNHEY and SVGAGI. V was trimmed by 8 bases and J by 3 bases, leaving 16 bases between them. The CDR3 loop spans 14 amino acids. This chain's CDR3 is CASSSPGWDTEAFF. The CDR3 DNA reads as TGTGCCAGCTCATCCCCAGGGTGGGACACTGAAGCTTTCTTT.

This clone occurred once. V gene TRBV7-3 combines with J gene TRBJ2-1; perhaps TRBD2 as D (6 bases). CDR1 is SGHTA and CDR2 is FQGTGA in the germline V gene. This CDR3 has 15 amino acids. Trimming removed 2 bases at V and 0 bases at J, with 8 bases between. In nucleotides, the CDR3 is TGTGCCAGCAGCTTAGTGGGAGGCTCCTACAATGAGCAGTTCTTC. It encodes CASSLVGGSYNEQFF.

The chain is built from TRBV30 and TRBJ2-7, with 10 bases matching TRBD2. J was trimmed by 2 bases and V by 6 bases; bases with no gene match: 4. This CDR3 is 13 amino acids long. The V gene's germline CDR1 is GTSNPN and CDR2 SVGIG (reference sequence). CDR3 loop: CACWTSGPYEQYF. DNA of the CDR3: TGTGCCTGCTGGACTAGCGGACCCTACGAGCAGTACTTC.